The 22 T cell receptor beta chains listed next were all sequenced from one sample in a study of cytomegalovirus exposure and HLA in healthy donors. PCR amplification relied on 60 Vbeta primers (plus 13 Jbeta primers). Method: immunoSEQ multiplex PCR; TCRdb's copy keeps in-frame clones and lacks some. The sample includes some 120,000 clones, about four fifths of them seen just once. The sequenced sample consisted of PBMCs. The receptors shown here come from a young woman in good health and CMV-seropositive.

The V call is TRBV28, the J call TRBJ2-5, with D possibly being TRBD2 (6 bases). The V gene lost 6 bases and the J gene lost 0 bases, with 11 bases spanning the gap. Germline CDR1 and CDR2: MDHEN and SYDVKM. This CDR3 is 14 amino acids long. DNA of the CDR3: TGTGCCAGCAGCTTCTTAGCGGACCAAGAGACCCAGTACTTC. This sequence encodes CASSFLADQETQYF.

This clone was seen a handful of times. The V call is TRBV6-1, the J call TRBJ1-4, with 10 bases that match TRBD1. Looked up from germline, CDR1 is MNHNS and CDR2 is SASEGT. The CDR3 runs 14 residues. Losses at the gene ends were 10 bases for V and 10 bases for J; bases not matched to a gene: 12. This CDR3 is CATESGTGAPKLFF. The CDR3 DNA reads TGTGCCACCGAGTCAGGGACAGGGGCCCCAAAACTGTTTTTT.

The chain carries TRBV23-1 and TRBJ1-2; D is unclear. TRBV23-1 is classed as an ORF, of uncertain function. The CDR3 extends over 15 amino acids. With 6 bases removed from V and 8 bases from J, the gap between germline ends came to 22 bases. The CDR3 nucleotides are TGCGCCAGCAGCCTGAGAAGACCCCCTGAGCGAGGCTACACCTTC. Its translation: CASSLRRPPERGYTF.

This chain joins TRBV28 and TRBJ2-1; TRBD2 might be the D (6 bases). Between the trimmed V and J ends, which lost 6 bases and 4 bases, there was a span of 10 bases. The CDR3 is 13 amino acids. Germline V gene data show CDR1 as MDHEN and CDR2 as SYDVKM. This CDR3 is CASRTTRYNEQFF. In DNA, the CDR3 is TGTGCCAGCAGGACGACTAGATACAATGAGCAGTTCTTC.

On this clone itself: The sample contains more than one DNA sequence encoding this CDR3. This sequence joins TRBV19 and TRBJ1-5, with 9 bases that match TRBD1. Germline assignment: CDR1 LNHDA and CDR2 SQIVND (reference sequence). The CDR3 is made up of 15 amino acids. Trimming cost V 3 bases and J 4 bases; bases outside gene matches: 4. CDR3 protein: CASSISTGGNQPQHF. Written as DNA, the CDR3 is TGTGCCAGTAGTATTTCGACAGGGGGGAATCAGCCCCAGCATTTT.

V gene TRBV6-5 combines with J gene TRBJ1-2; 7 bases fit TRBD1. This CDR3 is built from 14 residues. The junction had 8 bases not matched to a gene; V was cut back by 7 bases and J by 3 bases. Germline V lookup: CDR1 MNHEY, CDR2 SVGAGI. CDR3 amino acids: CASTPRGTDYGYTF. The CDR3 DNA reads as TGTGCCAGCACCCCCAGGGGGACAGACTATGGCTACACCTTC.

V and J are TRBV27 and TRBJ2-5; 7 positions agree with TRBD1. V lost 6 bases and J lost 4; bases outside the gene matches: 8. The CDR3 loop spans 14 amino acids. Per the germline V gene, CDR1 is MNHEY and CDR2 is SMNVEV (reference sequence). The CDR3 here is CASSPDRVRETQYF. Written as DNA, the CDR3 is TGTGCCAGCAGCCCTGACAGGGTTCGAGAGACCCAGTACTTC.

This chain uses TRBV28 with TRBJ1-3; D call uncertain. This CDR3 region has 15 residues. V lost 3 bases, J lost 3 bases, and 12 bases lay in between. Germline loops: CDR1 MDHEN, CDR2 SYDVKM. In DNA, the CDR3 is TGTGCCAGCAGTTTCGGAGTAAGTGGTGGAAACACCATATATTTT. It is translated as CASSFGVSGGNTIYF.

The V call is TRBV7-3, the J call TRBJ2-2, with TRBD2 matching over 9 bases. Looked up from germline, CDR1 is SGHTA and CDR2 is FQGTGA. The CDR3 has 15 residues. Trimming took 4 bases from V and 2 from J; bases not matched to a gene: 2. CDR3 sequence: CASSSSGINTGELFF. The CDR3 coding sequence is TGTGCCAGCAGCTCTAGCGGGATCAACACCGGGGAGCTGTTTTTT.

The chain combines TRBV7-2 with TRBJ2-7; TRBD1 aligns across 11 bases. CDR1 and CDR2 from the germline V gene are SGHTA and FQGNSA. J was trimmed by 3 bases and V by 4 bases; bases with no gene match: 5. This CDR3 has 15 residues. The chain's CDR3 is CASSSRTGGLYEQYF. The CDR3 region has the DNA TGTGCCAGCAGCTCCCGGACAGGGGGCCTCTACGAGCAGTACTTC.

In DNA form, the CDR3 reads TGTGCCAGTACGCGGGGGGCTGCACAGGTCGGCAATCAGCCCCAGCATTTT. It encodes CASTRGAAQVGNQPQHF. The chain uses TRBV19 and TRBJ1-5, with D possibly matching TRBD1 (6 bases). The CDR3 runs 17 residues. Germline V gives CDR1 LNHDA, CDR2 SQIVND (reference sequence). The V end was cut by 7 bases, the J end by 2 bases, with 21 bases between. Combining the CDR3 with reference TRBV19 and TRBJ1-5 gives the whole variable domain DGGITQSPKYLFRKEGQNVTLSCEQNLNHDAMYWYRQDPGQGLRLIYYSQIVNDFQKGDIAEGYSVSREKKESFPLTVTSAQKNPTAFYLCASTRGAAQVGNQPQHFGDGTRLSIL.

The chain links TRBV7-6 to TRBJ1-1; no clear D. Germline-derived CDR1 and CDR2 are SGHVS and FNYEAQ. Between the trimmed V and J ends, which lost 1 base and 1 base, there was a span of 13 bases. The CDR3 runs 16 residues. CDR3 sequence (DNA): TGTGCCAGCAGCTTAGAAGCGCGACCGCAGAACACTGAAGCTTTCTTT. Its protein is CASSLEARPQNTEAFF.

The V gene is TRBV19, the J gene TRBJ2-7, with TRBD1 as a possible D gene (5 bases). Trimming cost V 1 base and J 2 bases, with 9 bases left between them. Germline V lookup: CDR1 LNHDA, CDR2 SQIVND (reference sequence). The CDR3 runs 14 residues. The CDR3 loop reads CASSIGQGTYEQYF. The CDR3 bases are TGTGCCAGTAGTATAGGGCAGGGAACCTACGAGCAGTACTTC.

The chain recombines TRBV4-1 with TRBJ2-3; the D is unclear. V lost 7 bases to trimming and J lost 1 base, with 9 bases between them. Germline-derived CDR1 and CDR2 are MGHRA and YSYEKL. CDR3 length: 13 residues. This CDR3 reads CASTESGTDTQYF. In nucleotides, the CDR3 is TGCGCCAGCACGGAGAGCGGCACAGATACGCAGTATTTT.

There are a few counts of this clone. The chain combines TRBV11-2 with TRBJ1-2; no definite D call. Trimming removed 1 base at V and 4 bases at J, with 10 bases between. Germline CDR1 reads SGHAT; CDR2 reads FQNNGV. The CDR3 has 14 amino acids. The CDR3 DNA reads TGTGCCAGCAGCTTAGCCCAGACTCCCTATGGCTACACCTTC. This codes for CASSLAQTPYGYTF.

This clone was detected only once. This chain uses TRBV27 with TRBJ1-5; D remains unclear. This CDR3 contains 16 residues. CDR1 and CDR2 from the germline V gene are MNHEY and SMNVEV (reference sequence). With 1 base removed from V and 2 bases from J, the gap between germline ends came to 12 bases. The CDR3 nucleotides are TGTGCCAGCAGTTTATTAGGGAGACGGGGCAATCAGCCCCAGCATTTT. Protein sequence: CASSLLGRRGNQPQHF.

The gene calls are TRBV5-1 and TRBJ2-1, with TRBD1 matching over 8 bases. Germline V lookup: CDR1 SGHRS, CDR2 YFSETQ. Trimming cost V 1 base and J 7 bases; bases outside gene matches: 4. This CDR3 region has 14 residues. Here the CDR3 DNA reads TGCGCCAGCAGCTTGCGGACAGGGCGGAATGAGCAGTTCTTC. Translation gives CASSLRTGRNEQFF.

The gene calls are TRBV6-5 and TRBJ1-5; D is perhaps TRBD1 (6 bases). Germline V gene data show CDR1 as MNHEY and CDR2 as SVGAGI. The ends were cut back, 5 bases at V and 7 bases at J, with 18 bases in the middle. The CDR3 extends over 15 amino acids. The CDR3 protein is CASSRSPGVGQPQHF. The CDR3, as DNA: TGTGCCAGCAGTCGTTCCCCAGGGGTCGGACAGCCCCAGCATTTT.

The chain carries TRBV2 and TRBJ2-5; 8 bases match TRBD1. The CDR3 has 14 residues. The V gene end was trimmed by 6 bases and the J gene end by 1 base; junction bases not matched to a gene: 4. The germline gives CDR1 SNHLY, CDR2 FYNNEI. CDR3 residues: CASRRDRFQETQYF. The CDR3 region has the DNA TGTGCCAGCAGGAGGGACAGGTTCCAAGAGACCCAGTACTTC.

The chain employs TRBV5-1 and TRBJ2-3, with TRBD1 identical over 9 bases. Germline V lookup: CDR1 SGHRS, CDR2 YFSETQ. This CDR3 spans 15 amino acids. J was trimmed by 0 bases and V by 5 bases; bases with no gene match: 4. The CDR3 bases are TGCGCCAGCAGTTACGGGACAGGGAGCACAGATACGCAGTATTTT. Amino acid sequence: CASSYGTGSTDTQYF.

The chain carries TRBV5-4 and TRBJ1-1; D might be TRBD1 (6 bases). The CDR3 runs 15 residues. Germline assignment: CDR1 SGHNT and CDR2 YYREEE (reference sequence). The V and J ends lost 4 bases and 0 bases respectively, with 13 bases between them. CDR3 bases: TGTGCCAGCAGCCTCCGGACAGACTTGAACACTGAAGCTTTCTTT. This codes for CASSLRTDLNTEAFF.

The rearrangement joins TRBV11-2 to TRBJ2-3; 7 nucleotides line up with TRBD1. This CDR3 is built from 14 residues. Germline CDR1 reads SGHAT; CDR2 reads FQNNGV. The trim removed 3 bases at V and 8 bases at J, leaving 8 bases unmatched. The CDR3 here is CASSFGSAGGTQYF. The CDR3, as DNA: TGTGCCAGCAGCTTCGGATCCGCAGGGGGTACGCAGTATTTT.